Described below is a single T cell receptor (beta chain) sequence and its context. The sample is drawn from a study of blood T cell repertoires in COVID-19. For the study at large: COVID-19 samples from acute and convalescent phases originated in the United States, Italy and Spain. Sample material is recorded as cDNA or gDNA derived from T cells, B-cell-depleted T cells, or PBMCs.

Per the study methods: Reference gene primer amplification in the assay estimated nucleated cell counts. Repertoires were generated with immunoSEQ multiplex PCR, while TCRdb's copy carries only in-frame clones and drops some. The V and J calls and clone size are taken from that table; D and trimming were inferred from the DNA. The sample has around 130,000 clones, around 89% seen once. The sequenced sample consisted of peripheral blood. This clonotype originated in a man aged 45-60 years with active or convalescent COVID-19.

CDR3 in amino acids: CASSATTGQVTKTEAFF. Here the CDR3 DNA reads TGTGCCAGCAGTGCGACTACCGGACAGGTGACGAAGACTGAAGCTTTCTTT. V and J are TRBV2 and TRBJ1-1, with 7 bases matching TRBD1. Germline CDR1 is SNHLY and CDR2 is FYNNEI. The trim removed 4 bases at V and 5 bases at J, leaving 16 bases unmatched. The length of the CDR3 is 17 residues.